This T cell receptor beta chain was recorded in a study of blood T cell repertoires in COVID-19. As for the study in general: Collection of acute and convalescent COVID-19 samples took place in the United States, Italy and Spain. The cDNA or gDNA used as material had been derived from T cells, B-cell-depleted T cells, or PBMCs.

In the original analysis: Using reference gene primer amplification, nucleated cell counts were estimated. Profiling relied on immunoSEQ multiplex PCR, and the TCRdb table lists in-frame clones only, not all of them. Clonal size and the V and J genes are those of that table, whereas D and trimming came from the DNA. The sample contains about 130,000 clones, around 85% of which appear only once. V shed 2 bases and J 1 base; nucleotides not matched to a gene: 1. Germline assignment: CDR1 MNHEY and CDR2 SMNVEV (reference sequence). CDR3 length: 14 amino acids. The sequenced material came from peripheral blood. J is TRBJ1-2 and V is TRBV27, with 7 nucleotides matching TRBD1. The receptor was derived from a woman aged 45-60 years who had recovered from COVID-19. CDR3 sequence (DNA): TGTGCCAGCAGTTTAGACAGGGTTAACTATGGCTACACCTTC. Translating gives CASSLDRVNYGYTF.